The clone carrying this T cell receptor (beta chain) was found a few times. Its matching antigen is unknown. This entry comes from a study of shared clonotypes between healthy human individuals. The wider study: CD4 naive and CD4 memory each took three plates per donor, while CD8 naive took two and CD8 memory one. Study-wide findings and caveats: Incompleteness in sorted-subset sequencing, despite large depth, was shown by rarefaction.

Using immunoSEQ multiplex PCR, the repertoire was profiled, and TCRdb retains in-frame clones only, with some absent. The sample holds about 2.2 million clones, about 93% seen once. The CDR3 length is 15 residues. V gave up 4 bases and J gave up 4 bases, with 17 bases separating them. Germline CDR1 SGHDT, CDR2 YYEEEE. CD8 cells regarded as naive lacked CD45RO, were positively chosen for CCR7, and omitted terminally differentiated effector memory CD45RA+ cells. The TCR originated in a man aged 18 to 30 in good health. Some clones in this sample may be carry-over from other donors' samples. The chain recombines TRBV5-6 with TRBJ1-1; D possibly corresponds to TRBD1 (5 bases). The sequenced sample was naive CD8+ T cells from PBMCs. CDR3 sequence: CASSQGPRGSTEAFF. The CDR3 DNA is TGTGCCAGCAGCCAGGGCCCCCGGGGGAGCACTGAAGCTTTCTTT.